The 18 T cell receptor beta chains in this list originate from one sample, sequenced in a study of T cell responses to AZD1222 COVID-19 vaccine. Assay: immunoSEQ multiplex PCR; the TCRdb copy retains only in-frame clones and omits some. The table records roughly 150,000 clones, 70% to 90% of them present only once. Sample: peripheral blood, taken on day 0 of AZD1222 vaccination. These receptor sequences come from an adult in good health.

This clone was counted a few times. CDR3 coding DNA: TGTGCCAGCAGCCTACTACGGGGTCGCACCGGGGAGCTGTTTTTT. Its translation: CASSLLRGRTGELFF. The genes are TRBV7-8 and TRBJ2-2; tentative D call: TRBD2 (5 bases). Germline values: CDR1 SGHVS, CDR2 FQNEAQ. Trimming stripped 5 bases from V and 4 bases from J, with 14 bases between. The CDR3 sequence is 15 residues long.

This clone was seen a handful of times. The rearrangement joins TRBV2 to TRBJ1-2, with D possibly matching TRBD1 (5 bases). There are 13 residues in the CDR3. Germline V gene data show CDR1 as SNHLY and CDR2 as FYNNEI. The V end was cut by 4 bases, the J end by 6 bases, with 12 bases between. CDR3 sequence reads: CASSGQGTNGYTF. The CDR3 DNA reads as TGTGCCAGCAGTGGGCAAGGGACGAATGGCTACACCTTC.

Only a few counts were recorded for this clone. The chain recombines TRBV6-4 with TRBJ2-1, with TRBD2 identical over 14 bases. CDR1 MRHNA and CDR2 SNTAGT come from the germline V gene. CDR3 length: 16 amino acids. The junction had 2 bases not matched to a gene; V was cut back by 4 bases and J by 3 bases. CDR3 region: CASSAGLAGDYNEQFF. CDR3 nucleotide sequence: TGTGCCAGCAGTGCGGGACTAGCGGGAGACTACAATGAGCAGTTCTTC.

This chain connects TRBV7-9 to TRBJ1-2, with 8 bases fitting TRBD1. This CDR3 has 14 residues. Germline V lookup: CDR1 SEHNR, CDR2 FQNEAQ (reference sequence). V trimming: 5 bases; J trimming: 4 bases; junction bases outside the gene matches: 6. The CDR3 reads CASSTGTGAYGYTF. The CDR3 bases are TGTGCCAGCAGCACGGGGACAGGTGCCTATGGCTACACCTTC. The variable domain in full, with the rest retrieved from reference TRBV7-9 and TRBJ1-2, is DTGVSQNPRHKITKRGQNVTFRCDPISEHNRLYWYRQTLGQGPEFLTYFQNEAQLEKSRLLSDRFSAERPKGSFSTLEIQRTEQGDSAMYLCASSTGTGAYGYTFGSGTRLTVV.

The chain links TRBV9 to TRBJ2-7, with 7 bases identical to TRBD2. The CDR3 is 15 residues long. The J segment lost 3 bases and the V segment lost 3 bases, leaving 9 bases of the junction unmatched. Germline loops: CDR1 SGDLS, CDR2 YYNGEE. The CDR3 region is CASSGSAGPSYEQYF. The CDR3 DNA reads TGTGCCAGCAGCGGATCAGCGGGGCCAAGCTACGAGCAGTACTTC.

The V gene is TRBV6-5, the J gene TRBJ2-2; the D gene could be TRBD1 or TRBD2 (5 bases each). The CDR3 extends over 14 amino acids. The germline V gene has CDR1 MNHEY and CDR2 SVGAGI. The V end lost 3 bases, the J end lost 4 bases, and 9 bases lay between the germline ends. CDR3 nucleotide sequence: TGTGCCAGCAGTTATAAAGGGACCACCGGGGAGCTGTTTTTT. It yields the protein CASSYKGTTGELFF.

The rearrangement uses TRBV7-2 and TRBJ2-5; TRBD1 is a possible D gene (7 bases). This CDR3 has 14 residues. Germline V lookup: CDR1 SGHTA, CDR2 FQGNSA. V lost 10 bases, J lost 5 bases, and 20 bases lay in between. CDR3 coding DNA: TGTGCCACCCAGGAGGGGGCCGTCCACGAGACCCAGTACTTC. Protein sequence: CATQEGAVHETQYF.

The chain uses TRBV2 and TRBJ2-7; TRBD1 matches at 9 bases. This CDR3 region has 15 residues. Germline values: CDR1 SNHLY, CDR2 FYNNEI. The junction had 11 bases not matched to a gene; V was cut back by 6 bases and J by 5 bases. The CDR3 sequence: CASRETGQGAHEQYF. CDR3 DNA: TGTGCCAGCAGAGAAACGGGACAGGGAGCCCACGAGCAGTACTTC.

The chain employs TRBV7-9 and TRBJ1-1, with 9 nucleotides matching TRBD1. Per germline, CDR1 SEHNR and CDR2 FQNEAQ (reference sequence). V lost 8 bases and J lost 5; bases outside the gene matches: 15. The CDR3 length is 16 residues. Here the CDR3 reads CASFAPGQGRETEAFF. CDR3 DNA sequence: TGTGCCAGCTTCGCGCCGGGACAGGGTCGAGAAACTGAAGCTTTCTTT.

This clone appeared a few times. V gene TRBV15 combines with J gene TRBJ1-4; D gene unclear. V lost 5 bases and J 7 bases, leaving 17 bases between the germline ends. The CDR3 extends over 15 amino acids. Germline V CDR1 and CDR2: LNHNV, YYDKDF (reference sequence). The CDR3 here is CATSEGAGESEKLFF. The CDR3, as DNA: TGTGCCACCAGCGAGGGTGCCGGGGAAAGTGAAAAACTGTTTTTT.

There are a few counts of this clone. V is TRBV19 and J is TRBJ1-5; a possible D gene is TRBD1 (6 bases). Germline CDR1 LNHDA, CDR2 SQIVND (reference sequence). CDR3 length: 13 amino acids. Trimming shortened V by 7 bases and J by 3 bases, and 10 bases separated the two germline ends. The CDR3 DNA sequence: TGTGCCAGTAAGGACAGCCCCAATCAGCCCCAGCATTTT. This translates into CASKDSPNQPQHF.

The genes are TRBV5-6 and TRBJ1-2; TRBD1 is a possible D gene (6 bases). CDR3 length: 12 residues. The V gene lost 3 bases and the J gene lost 5 bases, with 8 bases spanning the gap. Germline lookup yields CDR1 SGHDT and CDR2 YYEEEE. CDR3 amino acids: CASSSGEYGYTF. As DNA, the CDR3 is TGTGCCAGCAGCTCAGGGGAGTATGGCTACACCTTC. Variable domain in full (rest from reference TRBV5-6 and TRBJ1-2): DAGVTQSPTHLIKTRGQQVTLRCSPKSGHDTVSWYQQALGQGPQFIFQYYEEEERQRGNFPDRFSGHQFPNYSSELNVNALLLGDSALYLCASSSGEYGYTFGSGTRLTVV.

The chain uses TRBV13 and TRBJ1-3, with 7 bases identical to TRBD1. The CDR3 runs to 17 residues. Trimming at V came to 1 base and at J to 2 bases, leaving 8 bases not matched to a gene. Per germline, CDR1 PRHDT and CDR2 FYEKMQ (reference sequence). CDR3 amino acids: CASSLVFRDRTGNTIYF. CDR3 bases: TGTGCCAGCAGCTTAGTCTTCCGGGACAGAACTGGAAACACCATATATTTT.

V usage is TRBV7-3 and J usage is TRBJ2-2; D unclear. Germline values: CDR1 SGHTA, CDR2 FQGTGA. V gave up 6 bases and J gave up 0 bases, with 5 bases separating them. The CDR3 contains 13 residues. The CDR3 here is CASRAANTGELFF. CDR3 nucleotide sequence: TGTGCCAGCAGGGCGGCGAACACCGGGGAGCTGTTTTTT.

The chain recombines TRBV4-1 with TRBJ1-5, with D unclear. Looked up from germline, CDR1 is MGHRA and CDR2 is YSYEKL. V was shortened by 4 bases and J by 3 bases, with 7 bases between the two germline ends. The CDR3 has 13 residues. The CDR3 DNA sequence: TGCGCCAGCAGCCTCGGTATCAATCAGCCCCAGCATTTT. Its translation is CASSLGINQPQHF.

This chain links TRBV28 with TRBJ2-2, with 10 bases aligning to TRBD1. This CDR3 region has 16 residues. V lost 8 bases to trimming and J lost 5 bases; unmatched junction nucleotides: 11. Germline assignment: CDR1 MDHEN and CDR2 SYDVKM. CDR3 DNA: TGTGCCAGCCTTTCGACAGGGGGCTCCCAAACCGGGGAGCTGTTTTTT. Amino acids: CASLSTGGSQTGELFF.

Worth noting for this clone: Different DNA sequences within this sample yield the same CDR3. This chain joins TRBV28 and TRBJ1-2, with a weak D call TRBD1 (5 bases). V lost 2 bases and J 8 bases, leaving 9 bases between the germline ends. The CDR3 loop spans 12 amino acids. Looked up from germline, CDR1 is MDHEN and CDR2 is SYDVKM. CDR3 amino acids: CASSLLRDGYTF. CDR3 coding DNA: TGTGCCAGCAGTTTACTGCGGGACGGCTACACCTTC.

V usage is TRBV4-1 and J usage is TRBJ2-1, with 8 nucleotides matching TRBD2. Per the germline V gene, CDR1 is MGHRA and CDR2 is YSYEKL. With V trimmed by 0 bases and J by 7 bases, 14 bases remained unmatched. The CDR3 is 18 amino acids. CDR3 region: CASSQDHVTGTRRNEQFF. The CDR3 DNA follows: TGCGCCAGCAGCCAAGACCACGTTACCGGGACTAGGAGGAATGAGCAGTTCTTC.